Listed below are T cell receptor beta chains from one sample, sequenced in a study of blood T cell repertoires in COVID-19. Here immunoSEQ multiplex PCR was the method, and the copy in TCRdb shows in-frame clones only, minus some. The table records approximately 380,000 clones, around 89% of them present only once. The sequenced material came from PBMCs or T cells enriched from blood (not recorded which). The receptors shown here come from a woman aged 18-35 years who had recovered from COVID-19. Each CDR3 is given with its conserved first and last residue. A D gene is named only where the DNA matches it firmly. Clone size is stated in some rows and not others, as once, few, many or a class when expanded.

d_call,j_call,v_call,clone_size,cdr3_nt,cdr3_aa
TRBD2,TRBJ2-5,TRBV7-9,NA,TGTGCCAGCAGCTCCTCCTGGCGGGGGGACGACGTGGAGACCCAGTACTTC,CASSSSWRGDDVETQYF
NA,TRBJ2-7,TRBV25-1,NA,TGTGCCAGCACTAAGGGGCCTGAGGTCGCCTACGAGCAGTACTTC,CASTKGPEVAYEQYF
NA,TRBJ1-4,TRBV7-9,NA,TGTGCCAGCAGCTTAGCGGGTTCGGGAGGCCTGAATGAAAAACTGTTTTTT,CASSLAGSGGLNEKLFF
NA,TRBJ1-2,TRBV19,NA,TGTGCCAGTAGTATAGACAGGGTCGGCTACACCTTC,CASSIDRVGYTF
NA,TRBJ2-7,TRBV27,once,TGTGCCAGCAGTTCAAGGGGTTTTGGCTACGAGCAGTACTTC,CASSSRGFGYEQYF
NA,TRBJ1-5,TRBV2,NA,TGTGCCAGCAGTGAAGGGGCGGAGCCCGGGACCCAGCATTTT,CASSEGAEPGTQHF
NA,TRBJ1-6,TRBV28,NA,TGTGCCAGCAGTTTAGCCCGGCCGGGACACCTTAATTCACCCCTCCACTTT,CASSLARPGHLNSPLHF
TRBD1,TRBJ2-7,TRBV6-5,NA,TGTGCCAGCAGTTATTCGGGACAGGTAGGCTACGAGCAGTACTTC,CASSYSGQVGYEQYF
NA,TRBJ1-2,TRBV10-2,once,TGCGCCAGCAGTGAGAGGGCAGGGCCCTATGGCTACACCTTC,CASSERAGPYGYTF
NA,TRBJ1-2,TRBV18,few,TGTGCCAGCTCACTATCCGGGACAAGATACTACACCTTC,CASSLSGTRYYTF
NA,TRBJ1-3,TRBV19,NA,TGTGCCAGTAGTATTTGGGGACTTGATCCTTCCTCTGGAAACACCATATATTTT,CASSIWGLDPSSGNTIYF
NA,TRBJ1-6,TRBV7-2,NA,TGTGCCAGCAGCTTGGGGAGCTCCTATAATTCACCCCTCCACTTT,CASSLGSSYNSPLHF
TRBD1,TRBJ1-1,TRBV29-1,NA,TGCAGCGCGGGACAGGGGGTTGACACTGAAGCTTTCTTT,CSAGQGVDTEAFF
NA,TRBJ1-3,TRBV29-1,NA,TGCAGCGTTGGGGTTGGGCCGATGGCTGGAAACACCATATATTTT,CSVGVGPMAGNTIYF
NA,TRBJ2-3,TRBV7-9,NA,TGTGCCAGCAGCCCGGGTCCTTGGAACGCAGATACGCAGTATTTT,CASSPGPWNADTQYF
NA,TRBJ1-1,TRBV7-2,few,TGTGCCAGCAGAGAGGACATGAACACTGAAGCTTTCTTT,CASREDMNTEAFF
TRBD1,TRBJ2-1,TRBV7-2,NA,TGTGCCAGCAGCTCGGGGGGGACAGGGGGCCACTATGAGCAGTTCTTC,CASSSGGTGGHYEQFF
NA,TRBJ2-1,TRBV10-1,NA,TGCGCCAGCAGTGATACAGGGAGTGCCTACAATGAGCAGTTCTTC,CASSDTGSAYNEQFF
TRBD1,TRBJ1-4,TRBV5-6,NA,TGTGCCAGCAGCTTTATTGGACAGGGTAATGAAAAACTGTTTTTT,CASSFIGQGNEKLFF
NA,TRBJ1-4,TRBV7-6,NA,TGTGCCAGCAGCTTAGCGTGGGGCTCCGGAGAAAAACTGTTTTTT,CASSLAWGSGEKLFF
TRBD1,TRBJ2-7,TRBV7-9,NA,TGTGCCACCCGACAGGGTCCCGAGCAGTACTTC,CATRQGPEQYF
NA,TRBJ1-1,TRBV21-1,NA,TGTGCCAGCAGCAAATGGCGGGCATCCAAGAACACTGAAGCTTTCTTT,CASSKWRASKNTEAFF